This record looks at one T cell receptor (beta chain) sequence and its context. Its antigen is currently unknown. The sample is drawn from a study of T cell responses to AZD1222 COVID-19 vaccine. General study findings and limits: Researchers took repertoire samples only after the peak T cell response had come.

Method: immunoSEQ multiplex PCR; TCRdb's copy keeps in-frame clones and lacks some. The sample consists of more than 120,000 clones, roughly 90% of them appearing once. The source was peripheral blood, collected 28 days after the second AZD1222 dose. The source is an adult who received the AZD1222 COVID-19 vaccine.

Here the CDR3 DNA reads TGTGCCAGCAGGAATGACGATTCCAGGGGGCCCGGCTACACCTTC. It specifies CASRNDDSRGPGYTF. The V call is TRBV28, the J call TRBJ1-2, with 8 bases fitting TRBD1. Germline V gene data show CDR1 as MDHEN and CDR2 as SYDVKM. V shed 6 bases, J shed 8 bases, and the junction held 14 bases outside the gene matches. The CDR3 runs to 15 residues.